Listed here are 3 T cell receptor beta chains from one sample, sequenced in a study of T cell changes during pregnancy in multiple sclerosis. Some clones are missing from TCRdb's copy, which holds only in-frame ones; the method was immunoSEQ multiplex PCR. The table shows about 36,000 clones, with about 91% occurring only once. The source material was CD8+ T cells from peripheral blood mononuclear cells, sampled in the third trimester of pregnancy. The receptor set was obtained from a female donor with multiple sclerosis, enrolled in a pregnancy study.

The chain couples TRBV7-2 to TRBJ2-1; D unresolved. The V gene's germline CDR1 is SGHTA and CDR2 FQGNSA. V lost 5 bases and J 4 bases, leaving 15 bases between the germline ends. The CDR3 is 15 residues long. The CDR3 coding sequence is TGTGCCAGCAGCCCCTTTGTCCGAGAATACAATGAGCAGTTCTTC. The encoded protein is CASSPFVREYNEQFF. Using reference TRBV7-2 and TRBJ2-1 for the parts outside the CDR3, the full variable domain is GAGVSQSPSNKVTEKGKDVELRCDPISGHTALYWYRQSLGQGLEFLIYFQGNSAPDKSGLPSDRFSAERTGGSVSTLTIQRTQQEDSAVYLCASSPFVREYNEQFFGPGTRLTVL.

The V gene is TRBV12-5, the J gene TRBJ1-6; 7 nucleotides agree with TRBD1. The V gene end was trimmed by 0 bases and the J gene end by 6 bases; junction bases not matched to a gene: 2. Germline V CDR1 and CDR2: LGHNT, FRNRAP. The CDR3 length is 15 residues. CDR3 protein: CASGLVNRGNSPLHF. DNA of the CDR3: TGTGCTAGTGGTTTGGTTAACAGGGGTAATTCACCCCTCCACTTT.

CDR3 DNA: TGTGCCAGTAGTATCGGCCACAGGGGAAGTGACGAGCAGTACTTC. It specifies CASSIGHRGSDEQYF. V usage is TRBV19 and J usage is TRBJ2-7; TRBD1 matches 7 bases. The CDR3 is 15 residues long. The germline gives CDR1 LNHDA, CDR2 SQIVND (reference sequence). The ends lost 3 bases at V and 5 bases at J; junction bases unmatched: 10.